The next 13 T cell receptor beta chains were all read from a single sample in a study of shared clonotypes between healthy human individuals. TCRdb's copy holds only in-frame clones and misses some; the assay was immunoSEQ multiplex PCR. The repertoire holds roughly 1 million clones, about 74% seen once, with about 1.5% in the top ten. The sequenced sample was memory CD4+ T cells sorted from blood. Subset noted: CD45RA-negative fraction. These receptors were taken from a man younger than 30 in good health.

DNA of the CDR3: TGTGCCAGCAGCTTACGGGACAGGGCGTCACCCCTCCACTTT. Its protein is CASSLRDRASPLHF. J is TRBJ1-6 and V is TRBV6-5, with 9 nucleotides matching TRBD1. The germline V gene has CDR1 MNHEY and CDR2 SVGAGI. J lost 10 bases, V lost 6 bases, and 7 bases had no gene match. CDR3 length equals 14 residues.

The sample holds a few counts of this clone. This chain connects TRBV27 to TRBJ2-7, with TRBD2 matching over 7 bases. The CDR3 is made up of 15 amino acids. The germline V gene encodes CDR1 MNHEY and CDR2 SMNVEV (reference sequence). V gave up 8 bases and J gave up 5 bases; unmatched junction bases: 15. The CDR3 coding sequence is TGTGCCAGCCCCCGTCGAGGCGGGAGTCTCCACGAGCAGTACTTC. It codes for CASPRRGGSLHEQYF.

With respect to this clone: Other DNA sequences of this sample code for an identical CDR3. The V and J genes are TRBV5-1 and TRBJ1-1; D unclear. Germline V gene sequence: CDR1 SGHRS, CDR2 YFSETQ. The germline V and J ends were trimmed by 0 bases and 1 base, with 4 bases remaining between them. The CDR3 loop spans 13 amino acids. CDR3 DNA sequence: TGCGCCAGCAGCTTGGGGGGGAACACTGAAGCTTTCTTT. Translation: CASSLGGNTEAFF.

The chain links TRBV7-9 to TRBJ1-4, with 10 nucleotides matching TRBD1. With V trimmed by 5 bases and J by 7 bases, 4 bases remained unmatched. The CDR3 runs 14 residues. Germline V gene sequence: CDR1 SEHNR, CDR2 FQNEAQ (reference sequence). Here the CDR3 DNA reads TGTGCCAGCAGCCCGACAGGGGGCAGTGAAAAACTGTTTTTT. Protein sequence: CASSPTGGSEKLFF.

V gene TRBV11-2 combines with J gene TRBJ2-1, with D maybe TRBD1 (6 bases). V was shortened by 5 bases and J by 3 bases, with 26 bases between the two germline ends. The CDR3 extends over 19 amino acids. Per the germline V gene, CDR1 is SGHAT and CDR2 is FQNNGV. CDR3 sequence reads: CASSPRGGRSRRGYNEQFF. CDR3 DNA sequence: TGTGCCAGCAGCCCCAGGGGTGGACGGTCTCGCCGGGGCTACAATGAGCAGTTCTTC.

The DNA for the CDR3 is TGTGCCAGCAGCTTAGCAGGGTTGGGGGAAAAACTGTTTTTT. This sequence encodes CASSLAGLGEKLFF. The chain has TRBV7-6 and TRBJ1-4; D is unclear. V was cut by 0 bases and J by 8 bases, with 10 bases left in between. This CDR3 has 14 amino acids. The V gene's germline CDR1 is SGHVS and CDR2 FNYEAQ. Combining the CDR3 with reference TRBV7-6 and TRBJ1-4 gives the whole variable domain GAGVSQSPRYKVTKRGQDVALRCDPISGHVSLYWYRQALGQGPEFLTYFNYEAQQDKSGLPNDRFSAERPEGSISTLTIQRTEQRDSAMYRCASSLAGLGEKLFFGSGTQLSVL.

J is TRBJ1-3 and V is TRBV5-1, with D perhaps TRBD1 (6 bases). Trimming shortened V by 7 bases and J by 0 bases, and 14 bases separated the two germline ends. CDR1 and CDR2 (germline): SGHRS, YFSETQ. The CDR3 sequence is 15 residues long. Written as DNA, the CDR3 is TGCGCCAGCCGTTACGGGGGCGGCTCTGGAAACACCATATATTTT. Translated: CASRYGGGSGNTIYF.

Written as DNA, the CDR3 is TGTGCCAGCAGTTACATAAGCGGGAGTATGGATGAGCAGTTCTTC. Protein sequence: CASSYISGSMDEQFF. The chain is built from TRBV6-6 and TRBJ2-1, with 8 bases identical to TRBD2. CDR1 MNHNY and CDR2 SVGAGI come from the germline V gene (reference sequence). V was pared by 2 bases and J by 8 bases, with 8 bases of the junction left unmatched. CDR3 size: 15 residues.

CDR3 sequence (DNA): TGTGCCAGTAGTCCCGGGACTAGCGGGATCGGCGAGCAGTACTTC. It yields the protein CASSPGTSGIGEQYF. The chain uses TRBV19 and TRBJ2-7; 13 bases line up with TRBD2. V shed 5 bases and J 6 bases; nucleotides not matched to a gene: 7. This CDR3 is 15 amino acids long. CDR1 and CDR2 (germline): LNHDA, SQIVND (reference sequence).

Of note for this clone: Different DNA sequences within this sample yield the same CDR3. V usage is TRBV10-3 and J usage is TRBJ2-1; 12 bases align to TRBD2. This CDR3 has 13 amino acids. CDR1 and CDR2 (germline): ENHRY, SYGVKD. V trimming: 6 bases; J trimming: 8 bases; junction bases outside the gene matches: 2. The CDR3 bases are TGTGCCATCAGGGGACTAGCGGGCGATGAGCAGTTCTTC. Protein product: CAIRGLAGDEQFF.

J is TRBJ1-6 and V is TRBV19, with D perhaps TRBD1 (6 bases). From germline, CDR1 is LNHDA and CDR2 SQIVND (reference sequence). The CDR3 is 15 residues long. Trimming took off 5 bases at V and 9 bases at J, with 17 bases between the two ends. CDR3 protein: CASSLVPTGPSPLHF. Written as DNA, the CDR3 is TGTGCCAGTAGTCTAGTCCCGACAGGTCCTTCACCCCTCCACTTT.

V usage is TRBV7-2 and J usage is TRBJ2-5; 7 bases are a match to TRBD2. The length of the CDR3 is 15 residues. Germline-derived CDR1 and CDR2 are SGHTA and FQGNSA. Losses at the gene ends were 0 bases for V and 5 bases for J; bases not matched to a gene: 6. The CDR3 DNA reads as TGTGCCAGCAGCTTAGCAGCGGGAACGCTGGAGACCCAGTACTTC. Translating gives CASSLAAGTLETQYF.

The chain links TRBV16 to TRBJ1-1, with unresolved D. The length of the CDR3 is 11 residues. Germline V gene sequence: CDR1 KGHSY, CDR2 FQNENV. V lost 6 bases, J lost 8 bases, and 10 bases lay in between. The chain's CDR3 is CASRGLLEAFF. The DNA for the CDR3 is TGTGCCAGCAGAGGACTGCTAGAAGCTTTCTTT.